One T cell receptor (beta chain) is described in this entry. Its cognate antigen is unknown. These data are taken from a study of Graves' ophthalmopathy and Graves' hyperthyroidism. Scientists amplified the TCR beta CDR3 regions from RNA transcripts. In the first round, RT-PCR was carried out with HTBI primers, and a multiplex PCR formed the second round. MiXCR, applied by TCRdb to the multiplex PCR reads, yields one record per CDR3 protein. The sample consists of approximately 540,000 distinct CDR3 sequences, roughly 39% of them appearing once. The CDR3 is 16 residues long. The germline V and J ends were trimmed by 1 base and 4 bases, with 19 bases remaining between them. The V gene's germline CDR1 is DFQATT and CDR2 SNEGSKA (reference sequence). Enrolled hyperthyroidism patients had a new diagnosis, a duration under 2 months, and an age of 18 to 65. If patients had other autoimmune diseases, uncontrolled infections, pregnancy or lactation, they were excluded. As diagnostic evidence, clinical symptoms, serum thyroxine, TRAb, thyroid ultrasound and orbital computed tomography were relied upon.

Study-level findings and limits: An 81.08% specificity and 87.88% sensitivity were achieved by a 13-signature model that separated ophthalmopathy from stable hyperthyroidism.

The chain couples TRBV20-1 to TRBJ1-1; a possible D gene is TRBD1 (5 bases). The sequence derives from an adult man with Graves' hyperthyroidism. Sequencing was done on a sample of peripheral blood or thyroid tissue (not recorded which). DNA for the CDR3: TGCAGTGCTAGAGTAAAGAGGTCTGGGGGGAGCACTGAAGCTTTCTTT. Its protein product is CSARVKRSGGSTEAFF.